This is a list of T cell receptor beta chains from one sample in a study of blood T cell repertoires in COVID-19. Measured with immunoSEQ multiplex PCR; TCRdb has only the in-frame clones, and not every one. The data contain fewer than 350,000 clones, more than 80% of them singletons. Sequencing was carried out using peripheral blood. These receptors were obtained from a woman aged 25 to 39 with COVID-19, enrolled during active disease. CDR3s include the opening cysteine and the closing phenylalanine or tryptophan. Each record gives: J gene, CDR3 length, clone size, D gene, V gene, CDR3 DNA, CDR3 protein. D genes are given only for firm matches. Only some rows state a clone size, as once, few, many or a class for expanded clones.

j_call: TRBJ2-1
cdr3_length: 14
clone_size: -
d_call: -
v_call: TRBV11-3
cdr3_nt: TGTGCCAGCAGCTTAGGGCGGGGCAACAATGAGCAGTTCTTC
cdr3_aa: CASSLGRGNNEQFF

j_call: TRBJ2-5
cdr3_length: 17
clone_size: few
d_call: TRBD2
v_call: TRBV27
cdr3_nt: TGTGCCAGCAGTTACTTACTAGCGGGAGGGCCTCAAGAGACCCAGTACTTC
cdr3_aa: CASSYLLAGGPQETQYF

j_call: TRBJ1-3
cdr3_length: 13
clone_size: -
d_call: TRBD1
v_call: TRBV28
cdr3_nt: TGTGCCACCAACCAGGGACAGGGAAACACCATATATTTT
cdr3_aa: CATNQGQGNTIYF

j_call: TRBJ1-3
cdr3_length: 15
clone_size: -
d_call: -
v_call: TRBV5-1
cdr3_nt: TGCGCCAGCAGCTTTGGGGGCGCATCTGGAAACACCATATATTTT
cdr3_aa: CASSFGGASGNTIYF

j_call: TRBJ2-3
cdr3_length: 13
clone_size: -
d_call: -
v_call: TRBV5-1
cdr3_nt: TGCGCCAGCAGCTTAACCACTTCCGATACGCAGTATTTT
cdr3_aa: CASSLTTSDTQYF

j_call: TRBJ2-2
cdr3_length: 15
clone_size: -
d_call: TRBD1
v_call: TRBV28
cdr3_nt: TGTGCCAGCAGTTTAGGGGACAGGGATACCGGGGAGCTGTTTTTT
cdr3_aa: CASSLGDRDTGELFF

j_call: TRBJ1-2
cdr3_length: 13
clone_size: -
d_call: -
v_call: TRBV5-1
cdr3_nt: TGCGCCAGCAGCTCCGGACACCTCTATGGCTACACCTTC
cdr3_aa: CASSSGHLYGYTF

j_call: TRBJ1-1
cdr3_length: 12
clone_size: -
d_call: -
v_call: TRBV5-1
cdr3_nt: TGCGCCAGCAGCTTGCCAGGAACTGAAGCTTTCTTT
cdr3_aa: CASSLPGTEAFF

j_call: TRBJ1-1
cdr3_length: 11
clone_size: -
d_call: TRBD1
v_call: TRBV28
cdr3_nt: TGTGCCAGCAACAGGGGCAGGGAAGCTTTCTTT
cdr3_aa: CASNRGREAFF

j_call: TRBJ2-2
cdr3_length: 17
clone_size: once
d_call: TRBD2
v_call: TRBV3-1/TRBV3-2
cdr3_nt: TGTGCCAGCAGCCTCCCGGGACTAGCGGGAGTAGCCGGGGAGCTGTTTTTT
cdr3_aa: CASSLPGLAGVAGELFF

j_call: TRBJ1-6
cdr3_length: 14
clone_size: -
d_call: -
v_call: TRBV7-2
cdr3_nt: TGTGCCAGCAGCTTGAACAGGGTTAGCTCACCCCTCCACTTT
cdr3_aa: CASSLNRVSSPLHF

j_call: TRBJ2-7
cdr3_length: 15
clone_size: -
d_call: -
v_call: TRBV23-1
cdr3_nt: TGCGCCAGCAGTCAATCGGGGAGGTCCTCCTACGAGCAGTACTTC
cdr3_aa: CASSQSGRSSYEQYF

j_call: TRBJ2-3
cdr3_length: 20
clone_size: -
d_call: TRBD2
v_call: TRBV24-1
cdr3_nt: TGTGCCACCAGTGATTCACGATCGACTAGCGGCCCGGGGGGCACAGATACGCAGTATTTT
cdr3_aa: CATSDSRSTSGPGGTDTQYF

j_call: TRBJ2-3
cdr3_length: 18
clone_size: -
d_call: TRBD2
v_call: TRBV5-4
cdr3_nt: TGTGCCAGCAGCGCGGGGGGTAGCGGGTCGACTAGCACAGATACGCAGTATTTT
cdr3_aa: CASSAGGSGSTSTDTQYF

j_call: TRBJ1-5
cdr3_length: 13
clone_size: -
d_call: -
v_call: TRBV30
cdr3_nt: TGTGCCTGGAGTTCAGGGATCAATCAGCCCCAGCATTTT
cdr3_aa: CAWSSGINQPQHF

j_call: TRBJ2-7
cdr3_length: 15
clone_size: -
d_call: TRBD2
v_call: TRBV6-6
cdr3_nt: TGTGCCAGCACCAACAGCGGGAGCCTCTCCTACGAGCAGTACTTC
cdr3_aa: CASTNSGSLSYEQYF

j_call: TRBJ2-7
cdr3_length: 13
clone_size: many
d_call: -
v_call: TRBV4-1
cdr3_nt: TGCGCCAGCAGCCAAGATTTCTTTTCTAAGCAGTACTTC
cdr3_aa: CASSQDFFSKQYF

j_call: TRBJ2-2
cdr3_length: 16
clone_size: -
d_call: TRBD1
v_call: TRBV15
cdr3_nt: TGTGCCACCAGCACCTTACGGACAGGGGATTCCGGGGAGCTGTTTTTT
cdr3_aa: CATSTLRTGDSGELFF

j_call: TRBJ2-2
cdr3_length: 16
clone_size: -
d_call: TRBD2
v_call: TRBV28
cdr3_nt: TGTGCCAGCAGTTTGGTGGTAGCGGGAAGCACCGGGGAGCTGTTTTTT
cdr3_aa: CASSLVVAGSTGELFF

j_call: TRBJ1-1
cdr3_length: 13
clone_size: -
d_call: -
v_call: TRBV7-2
cdr3_nt: TGTGCCAGCAGCTTAATAGATGGCACTGAAGCTTTCTTT
cdr3_aa: CASSLIDGTEAFF

j_call: TRBJ2-3
cdr3_length: 15
clone_size: -
d_call: -
v_call: TRBV11-3
cdr3_nt: TGTGCCAGCAGCCGGGGGAGCAGGAGCACAGATACGCAGTATTTT
cdr3_aa: CASSRGSRSTDTQYF

j_call: TRBJ1-1
cdr3_length: 12
clone_size: once
d_call: -
v_call: TRBV28
cdr3_nt: TGTGCCAGCAGGGACCCCGGGGCTGAAGCTTTCTTT
cdr3_aa: CASRDPGAEAFF

j_call: TRBJ1-1
cdr3_length: 14
clone_size: once
d_call: -
v_call: TRBV5-5
cdr3_nt: TGTGCCAGCAGCTTGTGGCGGTCGAACACTGAAGCTTTCTTT
cdr3_aa: CASSLWRSNTEAFF

j_call: TRBJ2-5
cdr3_length: 17
clone_size: -
d_call: TRBD1
v_call: TRBV7-6
cdr3_nt: TGTGCCAGCAGCTCACGAGGGGGACAGGGGGCATCGAAGACCCAGTACTTC
cdr3_aa: CASSSRGGQGASKTQYF

j_call: TRBJ2-7
cdr3_length: 14
clone_size: -
d_call: -
v_call: TRBV5-1
cdr3_nt: TGCGCCAGCAGCTGGAGGGGTCCTGCTCACGAGCAGTACTTC
cdr3_aa: CASSWRGPAHEQYF

j_call: TRBJ2-2
cdr3_length: 15
clone_size: -
d_call: TRBD2
v_call: TRBV29-1
cdr3_nt: TGCAGCGTCGCTCTAGCGGGCGCGAACACCGGGGAGCTGTTTTTT
cdr3_aa: CSVALAGANTGELFF

j_call: TRBJ2-1
cdr3_length: 15
clone_size: -
d_call: -
v_call: TRBV28
cdr3_nt: TGTGCCAGCAGCACTGGGGCAGGGAACTACAATGAGCAGTTCTTC
cdr3_aa: CASSTGAGNYNEQFF

j_call: TRBJ1-2
cdr3_length: 12
clone_size: -
d_call: -
v_call: TRBV19
cdr3_nt: TGTGCCAGTAATACAGGGTTTCGTGGCTACACCTTC
cdr3_aa: CASNTGFRGYTF

j_call: TRBJ1-2
cdr3_length: 18
clone_size: -
d_call: -
v_call: TRBV6-1
cdr3_nt: TGTGCCAGCAGTGAAGCGCTTCGGGGGGTAGGCAGGGTCTATGGCTACACCTTC
cdr3_aa: CASSEALRGVGRVYGYTF

j_call: TRBJ1-5
cdr3_length: 13
clone_size: -
d_call: TRBD1
v_call: TRBV30
cdr3_nt: TGTGCCTGGAGTCGGCAGGGGGCACAGCCCCAGCATTTT
cdr3_aa: CAWSRQGAQPQHF

j_call: TRBJ2-7
cdr3_length: 15
clone_size: -
d_call: TRBD2
v_call: TRBV28
cdr3_nt: TGTGCCAGCAGACCTAGCGGGAGGAGCTCCTACGAGCAGTACTTC
cdr3_aa: CASRPSGRSSYEQYF

j_call: TRBJ1-2
cdr3_length: 14
clone_size: -
d_call: TRBD1
v_call: TRBV5-1
cdr3_nt: TGCGCCAGCAGCCCGGACAGGGGGCAGGGGGGCTACACCTTC
cdr3_aa: CASSPDRGQGGYTF

j_call: TRBJ1-1
cdr3_length: 13
clone_size: -
d_call: -
v_call: TRBV30
cdr3_nt: TGTGCCTGGAACAGGGTAAGGAACACTGAAGCTTTCTTT
cdr3_aa: CAWNRVRNTEAFF

j_call: TRBJ2-5
cdr3_length: 16
clone_size: once
d_call: TRBD1
v_call: TRBV7-8
cdr3_nt: TGTGCCAGCAGCTTGGGACAGGGACCTTCCCAAGAGACCCAGTACTTC
cdr3_aa: CASSLGQGPSQETQYF

j_call: TRBJ2-7
cdr3_length: 13
clone_size: -
d_call: TRBD2
v_call: TRBV6-1
cdr3_nt: TGTGCCAGCAGTGACGGACTAGCGGGAGTGCAGTACTTC
cdr3_aa: CASSDGLAGVQYF

j_call: TRBJ2-1
cdr3_length: 12
clone_size: -
d_call: -
v_call: TRBV28
cdr3_nt: TGTGCCAGCAGTCCAGGGTTCAATGAGCAGTTCTTC
cdr3_aa: CASSPGFNEQFF

j_call: TRBJ2-7
cdr3_length: 14
clone_size: -
d_call: -
v_call: TRBV21-1
cdr3_nt: TGTGCCAGCAGCAAAGTTGGCAAAAGCTACGAGCAGTACTTC
cdr3_aa: CASSKVGKSYEQYF

j_call: TRBJ1-3
cdr3_length: 15
clone_size: -
d_call: TRBD1
v_call: TRBV28
cdr3_nt: TGTGCCAGCACTATACCGGGACAGGGAGGAAACACCATATATTTT
cdr3_aa: CASTIPGQGGNTIYF

j_call: TRBJ2-7
cdr3_length: 12
clone_size: -
d_call: -
v_call: TRBV30
cdr3_nt: TGTGCCTGGAGTCGGGGAGACTACGAGCAGTACTTC
cdr3_aa: CAWSRGDYEQYF

j_call: TRBJ2-5
cdr3_length: 13
clone_size: -
d_call: TRBD1
v_call: TRBV5-6
cdr3_nt: TGTGCCAGCAGCAGACAGGGTTGGGAGACCCAGTACTTC
cdr3_aa: CASSRQGWETQYF

j_call: TRBJ1-3
cdr3_length: 13
clone_size: -
d_call: -
v_call: TRBV30
cdr3_nt: TGTGCCTGGATGGGGCTCTCTGGAAACACCATATATTTT
cdr3_aa: CAWMGLSGNTIYF

j_call: TRBJ2-3
cdr3_length: 14
clone_size: -
d_call: TRBD2
v_call: TRBV28
cdr3_nt: TGTGCCAGCAGTCAAAGACTAGCAGGAGATACGCAGTATTTT
cdr3_aa: CASSQRLAGDTQYF

j_call: TRBJ2-7
cdr3_length: 14
clone_size: -
d_call: -
v_call: TRBV7-2
cdr3_nt: TGTGCCAGCAGCTTAGCGTCCGGGACCTACGAGCAGTACTTC
cdr3_aa: CASSLASGTYEQYF

j_call: TRBJ1-4
cdr3_length: 16
clone_size: -
d_call: TRBD1
v_call: TRBV6-4
cdr3_nt: TGTGCCAGCAGTCCCCAATCCGGGACAGGGGGCGAAAAACTGTTTTTT
cdr3_aa: CASSPQSGTGGEKLFF

j_call: TRBJ2-7
cdr3_length: 17
clone_size: -
d_call: TRBD2
v_call: TRBV4-3
cdr3_nt: TGCGCCAGCAGCCAAGCCGCTTCCCTAGCGGGAGCCTACGAGCAGTACTTC
cdr3_aa: CASSQAASLAGAYEQYF

j_call: TRBJ2-3
cdr3_length: 16
clone_size: -
d_call: TRBD2
v_call: TRBV7-3
cdr3_nt: TGTGCCAGCAGCCTCGATAGCGGGAGTTGGGCAGATACGCAGTATTTT
cdr3_aa: CASSLDSGSWADTQYF

j_call: TRBJ1-5
cdr3_length: 14
clone_size: -
d_call: TRBD1
v_call: TRBV28
cdr3_nt: TGTGCCAGCAGGAGTGACAGGGACTATCAGCCCCAGCATTTT
cdr3_aa: CASRSDRDYQPQHF

j_call: TRBJ2-1
cdr3_length: 16
clone_size: once
d_call: TRBD1
v_call: TRBV7-2
cdr3_nt: TGTGCCAGCAGCCCCCAAATCGGGACAGGGGGGAATGAGCAGTTCTTC
cdr3_aa: CASSPQIGTGGNEQFF

j_call: TRBJ2-7
cdr3_length: 14
clone_size: -
d_call: TRBD2
v_call: TRBV27
cdr3_nt: TGTGCCAGCAGTTTAAGCGGGAGTACCTACGAGCAGTACTTC
cdr3_aa: CASSLSGSTYEQYF

j_call: TRBJ1-1
cdr3_length: 13
clone_size: -
d_call: -
v_call: TRBV30
cdr3_nt: TGTGCCTGGAGTAGACTCAGGGACACTGAAGCTTTCTTT
cdr3_aa: CAWSRLRDTEAFF

j_call: TRBJ2-5
cdr3_length: 12
clone_size: -
d_call: -
v_call: TRBV9
cdr3_nt: TGTGCCAGCGCGCTCCCTCGGGGGACCCAGTACTTC
cdr3_aa: CASALPRGTQYF

j_call: TRBJ2-7
cdr3_length: 11
clone_size: -
d_call: -
v_call: TRBV2
cdr3_nt: TGTGCCAGCAGGGACTACTCCGAGCAGTACTTC
cdr3_aa: CASRDYSEQYF

j_call: TRBJ2-1
cdr3_length: 15
clone_size: -
d_call: TRBD2
v_call: TRBV28
cdr3_nt: TGTGCCAGCACCGCGACGCTAGCGGGGTATAATGAGCAGTTCTTC
cdr3_aa: CASTATLAGYNEQFF

j_call: TRBJ2-6
cdr3_length: 16
clone_size: -
d_call: TRBD2
v_call: TRBV5-1
cdr3_nt: TGCGCCAGCAGCCCCACGGCGGGAGCTGGGGCCAACGTCCTGACTTTC
cdr3_aa: CASSPTAGAGANVLTF